This T cell receptor beta chain was observed in a study of cytomegalovirus exposure and HLA in healthy donors. On the study more broadly: Of fewer than 450 genotyped donors, 70% to 85% clustered with self-reported Caucasian donors.

The V gene end was trimmed by 4 bases and the J gene end by 8 bases; junction bases not matched to a gene: 7. CDR3 length: 14 residues. Germline V gene lookup returns CDR1 MGHRA and CDR2 YSYEKL. Notes on the study in general: Sequencing depth across donors, presence/absence analyses assumed, was roughly uniform. Rarity marked most TCR sequences, yet some public TCRs occurred in many donors.

The PCR had 60 Vbeta and 13 Jbeta primers. The assay was immunoSEQ multiplex PCR, and TCRdb's table has in-frame clones only and misses some. The profile shows around 120,000 clones, around 76% of them singletons. This clone was recorded only once. Its antigen is not known. The sequencing input was PBMCs. The gene calls are TRBV4-1 and TRBJ2-1, with 8 bases aligning to TRBD1. The TCR was taken from a man aged 60-69 years in good health and CMV-seropositive. CDR3 DNA: TGCGCCAGCAGCCTTAAGGACAGGGATCATGAGCAGTTCTTC. It specifies CASSLKDRDHEQFF.